The T cell receptor beta chain described here comes from a study of PD-1 blockade in mismatch repair-deficient tumors. Study-level background: All were previously treated, progressing patients with some twelve mismatch repair-deficient cancer types.

Clones were sequenced by immunoSEQ multiplex PCR, and TCRdb holds only the in-frame ones, with some missing. Of 50,000 to 75,000 clones listed, approximately 88% were seen once; the top ten hold approximately 14%. Losses at the gene ends were 0 bases for V and 1 base for J; bases not matched to a gene: 2. The CDR3 spans 15 residues. Germline V gene data show CDR1 as MGHRA and CDR2 as YSYEKL. Regarding the study as a whole: After pembrolizumab, tumor-resident clones rose rapidly, then generally contracted before radiologic responses.

Every patient had mismatch repair deficiency by PCR or immunohistochemistry. A few pembrolizumab responders had their TCRs sequenced. In the case of this clone: Its specificity is unknown.

The rearrangement joins TRBV4-1 to TRBJ2-7; 8 bases are shared with TRBD2. The sequence was obtained from an adult with mismatch repair-deficient cancer. The sample consisted of peripheral blood, taken 52 weeks after starting pembrolizumab. The CDR3 reads CASSQEPSGSYEQYF. CDR3 in DNA: TGCGCCAGCAGCCAAGAGCCTAGCGGGTCCTACGAGCAGTACTTC.